The 8 T cell receptor beta chains below come from one sample, sequenced in a study of blood T cell repertoires in COVID-19. Sequencing used immunoSEQ multiplex PCR; TCRdb keeps in-frame clones, though not all of them. Of under 150,000 clones in the sample, 84% are singletons; the top ten hold about 39%. The sample consisted of peripheral blood. These receptors came from a human donor in a cohort sampled during active COVID-19.

The chain joins TRBV9 to TRBJ1-3; D is unresolved. This CDR3 region has 18 residues. The germline V gene has CDR1 SGDLS and CDR2 YYNGEE. V was pared by 4 bases and J by 0 bases, with 20 bases between. The CDR3 bases are TGTGCCAGCAGCCCAAGATCAGGCAGAGCACTCTCTGGAAACACCATATATTTT. It translates to CASSPRSGRALSGNTIYF.

The chain combines TRBV11-2 with TRBJ2-6; D remains ambiguous. Germline-derived CDR1 and CDR2 are SGHAT and FQNNGV. V lost 1 base to trimming and J lost 0 bases, with 4 bases between them. The CDR3 is 15 residues long. DNA of the CDR3: TGTGCCAGCAGCTTAGGTTACTCTGGGGCCAACGTCCTGACTTTC. Amino acids: CASSLGYSGANVLTF. Full variable domain (outside the CDR3, taken from reference TRBV11-2 and TRBJ2-6): EAGVAQSPRYKIIEKRQSVAFWCNPISGHATLYWYQQILGQGPKLLIQFQNNGVVDDSQLPKDRFSAERLKGVDSTLKIQPAKLEDSAVYLCASSLGYSGANVLTFGAGSRLTVL.

In this sample, this clone turned up a few times. This sequence joins TRBV6-1 and TRBJ1-5, with D tentatively TRBD1 (5 bases). Germline V gives CDR1 MNHNS, CDR2 SASEGT. The germline V and J ends were trimmed by 2 bases and 12 bases, with 8 bases remaining between them. The CDR3 spans 11 residues. The CDR3 DNA sequence: TGTGCCAGCAGTGAAAAGGGGATCCAGCATTTT. Its translation is CASSEKGIQHF.

The J gene is TRBJ1-1, the V gene TRBV11-3; D is unresolved. This CDR3 has 14 amino acids. From germline, CDR1 is SGHNT and CDR2 YENEEA. Trimming stripped 7 bases from V and 1 base from J, with 13 bases between. CDR3 in DNA: TGTGCCAGCACCCTTGGGCGGGGGAACACTGAAGCTTTCTTT. Translation: CASTLGRGNTEAFF.

The chain employs TRBV6-5 and TRBJ1-2, with 7 bases identical to TRBD1. With 7 bases clipped from V and 1 base from J, the junction kept 6 bases outside the gene matches. The CDR3 spans 14 residues. Germline V gene sequence: CDR1 MNHEY, CDR2 SVGAGI. CDR3 in DNA: TGTGCCAGCACCCTCGGACAGGATAACTATGGCTACACCTTC. Translating it yields CASTLGQDNYGYTF.

This clone was recorded only once. The chain recombines TRBV11-2 with TRBJ2-7; TRBD2 matches at 7 bases. V shed 0 bases and J 3 bases; nucleotides not matched to a gene: 2. This CDR3 is 14 amino acids long. CDR1 and CDR2 (germline): SGHAT, FQNNGV. The CDR3 sequence: CASSLDWGGYEQYF. CDR3 nucleotide sequence: TGTGCCAGCAGCTTAGATTGGGGGGGCTACGAGCAGTACTTC.

The rearrangement uses TRBV18 and TRBJ1-5; possible D gene TRBD1, 5 bases. From germline, CDR1 is KGHSH and CDR2 LQKENI. The ends were cut back, 5 bases at V and 7 bases at J, with 18 bases in the middle. The CDR3 has 15 residues. This chain's CDR3 is CASSLRGVRGQPQHF. The CDR3 DNA reads as TGTGCCAGCTCATTACGGGGGGTCAGAGGCCAGCCCCAGCATTTT.

This rearrangement joins TRBV23-1 to TRBJ1-3; 7 bases are a match to TRBD1. TRBV23-1 is an ORF for which the function is uncertain. The CDR3 consists of 18 residues. With V trimmed by 4 bases and J by 0 bases, 12 bases remained unmatched. The CDR3 reads CASSPHTPTGTSGNTIYF. The CDR3 DNA sequence: TGCGCCAGCAGTCCCCACACCCCGACAGGGACCTCTGGAAACACCATATATTTT.